The 29 T cell receptor beta chains in this list originate from one sample, sequenced in a study of blood T cell repertoires in COVID-19. The data were produced by immunoSEQ multiplex PCR, yet TCRdb's version contains in-frame clones alone and is incomplete. The sample shows 60,000 to 70,000 clones, 81% of them seen only once. What was sequenced was peripheral blood. The source of these receptors is a man older than 75 with acute or convalescent COVID-19.

The chain recombines TRBV7-3 with TRBJ2-5; 9 nucleotides agree with TRBD1. Germline V gives CDR1 SGHTA, CDR2 FQGTGA. The V segment lost 5 bases and the J segment 4 bases; nucleotides outside the gene matches: 8. The CDR3 has 15 amino acids. CDR3 region: CASSQGQGFGETQYF. Here the CDR3 DNA reads TGTGCCAGCAGCCAAGGACAGGGGTTCGGAGAGACCCAGTACTTC.

This clone occurred a few times. The chain links TRBV11-2 to TRBJ2-7; 12 positions match TRBD2. V shed 3 bases and J 4 bases; nucleotides not matched to a gene: 7. The CDR3 sequence is 16 residues long. Germline CDR1 SGHAT, CDR2 FQNNGV. CDR3 bases: TGTGCCAGCAGCTTCGACGGGACTAGCGGGCTTTACGAGCAGTACTTC. It encodes CASSFDGTSGLYEQYF.

The rearrangement links TRBV10-3 to TRBJ1-4; D not certain. The CDR3 loop spans 17 amino acids. V gave up 4 bases and J gave up 2 bases, with 17 bases separating them. Germline CDR1 and CDR2: ENHRY and SYGVKD. Here the CDR3 reads CAISGATGSGTNEKLFF. The DNA for the CDR3 is TGTGCCATCAGTGGAGCTACCGGGAGCGGGACTAATGAAAAACTGTTTTTT.

The genes are TRBV7-2 and TRBJ2-7; 7 positions agree with TRBD2. This CDR3 is built from 15 residues. Losses at the gene ends were 5 bases for V and 3 bases for J; bases not matched to a gene: 10. CDR1 and CDR2 (germline): SGHTA, FQGNSA. As DNA, the CDR3 is TGTGCCAGCAGCCCCCGGGTAGCGGGTTACTACGAGCAGTACTTC. This sequence encodes CASSPRVAGYYEQYF.

J is TRBJ2-7 and V is TRBV28; 10 bases align to TRBD1. Germline trimming cut 9 bases from V and 6 bases from J; bases unmatched to any gene: 5. The germline V gene has CDR1 MDHEN and CDR2 SYDVKM. There are 12 residues in the CDR3. CDR3 sequence (DNA): TGTGCCAGTACGACAGGGGGCTTCGAGCAGTACTTC. Its protein is CASTTGGFEQYF.

The chain joins TRBV19 to TRBJ1-2, with 7 bases matching TRBD1. Germline trimming cut 6 bases from V and 6 bases from J; bases unmatched to any gene: 7. The CDR3 length is 13 residues. Germline V gene sequence: CDR1 LNHDA, CDR2 SQIVND (reference sequence). Written as DNA, the CDR3 is TGTGCCAGTAGCTTTGACAGGGACGATGGCTACACCTTC. Amino acids: CASSFDRDDGYTF.

The chain employs TRBV2 and TRBJ1-2, with D possibly matching TRBD1 (5 bases). The V end was cut by 8 bases, the J end by 3 bases, with 10 bases between. Germline assignment: CDR1 SNHLY and CDR2 FYNNEI. There are 12 residues in the CDR3. In DNA form, the CDR3 reads TGTGCCAGCGGGGCCAGTTACTATGGCTACACCTTC. Translating gives CASGASYYGYTF. Full variable domain (remainder filled in from reference TRBV2 and TRBJ1-2): EPEVTQTPSHQVTQMGQEVILRCVPISNHLYFYWYRQILGQKVEFLVSFYNNEISEKSEIFDDQFSVERPDGSNFTLKIRSTKLEDSAMYFCASGASYYGYTFGSGTRLTVV.

This chain joins TRBV11-3 and TRBJ2-3; TRBD1 matches 8 bases. Germline-derived CDR1 and CDR2 are SGHNT and YENEEA. V lost 5 bases to trimming and J lost 5 bases; unmatched junction nucleotides: 9. The CDR3 covers 15 residues. The CDR3 sequence is CASSRSEQGVDTQYF. CDR3 DNA: TGTGCCAGCAGCCGATCGGAACAGGGGGTAGATACGCAGTATTTT.

The gene calls are TRBV19 and TRBJ2-3, with 12 bases matching TRBD2. The CDR3 is 15 residues long. The ends lost 7 bases at V and 6 bases at J; junction bases unmatched: 8. Germline lookup yields CDR1 LNHDA and CDR2 SQIVND (reference sequence). The CDR3 here is CASTSGLAGTDTQYF. The DNA for the CDR3 is TGTGCCAGTACCTCAGGACTAGCGGGGACTGATACGCAGTATTTT. The full variable domain, rest sourced from reference TRBV19 and TRBJ2-3, is DGGITQSPKYLFRKEGQNVTLSCEQNLNHDAMYWYRQDPGQGLRLIYYSQIVNDFQKGDIAEGYSVSREKKESFPLTVTSAQKNPTAFYLCASTSGLAGTDTQYFGPGTRLTVL.

This clone was found a few times. The chain couples TRBV7-2 to TRBJ2-1; 11 bases line up with TRBD2. The junction had 6 bases not matched to a gene; V was cut back by 5 bases and J by 0 bases. Germline V gives CDR1 SGHTA, CDR2 FQGNSA. The CDR3 totals 17 residues. The CDR3 sequence: CASSDGLAGPSYNEQFF. The CDR3, as DNA: TGTGCCAGCAGCGACGGACTAGCGGGTCCCTCCTACAATGAGCAGTTCTTC.

This chain links TRBV12-3 or TRBV12-4 with TRBJ2-1; perhaps TRBD2 as D (5 bases). There are 13 residues in the CDR3. The ends were cut back, 0 bases at V and 10 bases at J, with 10 bases in the middle. CDR3: CASSLAADSEQFF. The DNA of the CDR3 is TGTGCCAGCAGTTTAGCGGCGGACTCCGAGCAGTTCTTC.

The chain joins TRBV7-6 to TRBJ1-1, with 7 positions matching TRBD1. With 5 bases clipped from V and 2 bases from J, the junction kept 2 bases outside the gene matches. Germline values: CDR1 SGHVS, CDR2 FNYEAQ. CDR3 size: 13 residues. Here the CDR3 reads CASSNRGNTEAFF. Here the CDR3 DNA reads TGTGCCAGCAGCAACAGGGGTAACACTGAAGCTTTCTTT. The complete variable domain, with remaining parts taken from reference TRBV7-6 and TRBJ1-1, reads GAGVSQSPRYKVTKRGQDVALRCDPISGHVSLYWYRQALGQGPEFLTYFNYEAQQDKSGLPNDRFSAERPEGSISTLTIQRTEQRDSAMYRCASSNRGNTEAFFGQGTRLTVV.

V and J are TRBV6-5 and TRBJ2-5; 7 nucleotides match TRBD1. The junction had 12 bases not matched to a gene; V was cut back by 5 bases and J by 6 bases. Per the germline V gene, CDR1 is MNHEY and CDR2 is SVGAGI. The CDR3 extends over 15 amino acids. This chain's CDR3 is CASSTTRGTKQTQYF. For the CDR3, the DNA is TGTGCCAGCAGTACCACCAGGGGGACGAAACAGACCCAGTACTTC.

The chain is built from TRBV5-1 and TRBJ2-2; 7 bases agree with TRBD2. The ends lost 4 bases at V and 4 bases at J; junction bases unmatched: 4. This CDR3 spans 14 amino acids. In germline, CDR1 is SGHRS, CDR2 YFSETQ. The chain's CDR3 is CASSPSGSTGELFF. The CDR3 bases are TGCGCCAGCAGCCCTAGCGGTTCCACCGGGGAGCTGTTTTTT.

CDR3 residues: CASSYSGIQGTYEQYF. CDR3 bases: TGTGCCAGCAGTTACTCTGGTATCCAGGGCACCTACGAGCAGTACTTC. The chain carries TRBV6-5 and TRBJ2-7; TRBD1 is a possible D gene (5 bases). This CDR3 region has 16 residues. Germline values: CDR1 MNHEY, CDR2 SVGAGI. The V end was cut by 0 bases, the J end by 2 bases, with 14 bases between.

The rearrangement links TRBV6-8 to TRBJ1-1, with D possibly TRBD1 on 5 matching bases. The ends were cut back, 6 bases at V and 1 base at J, with 12 bases in the middle. This CDR3 is built from 14 residues. CDR1 is MNHGY and CDR2 is SAAAGT in the germline V gene. CDR3 region: CASRGRGSNTEAFF. Here the CDR3 DNA reads TGTGCCAGCAGGGGTAGGGGCTCGAACACTGAAGCTTTCTTT.

The chain couples TRBV19 to TRBJ1-2; unclear D gene. Trimming took off 7 bases at V and 4 bases at J, with 16 bases between the two ends. CDR1 and CDR2 from the germline V gene are LNHDA and SQIVND (reference sequence). This CDR3 has 14 amino acids. The CDR3: CASTVPGFVYGYTF. Written as DNA, the CDR3 is TGTGCCAGTACCGTGCCCGGGTTCGTCTATGGCTACACCTTC. The full variable domain, with the rest looked up from reference TRBV19 and TRBJ1-2, is DGGITQSPKYLFRKEGQNVTLSCEQNLNHDAMYWYRQDPGQGLRLIYYSQIVNDFQKGDIAEGYSVSREKKESFPLTVTSAQKNPTAFYLCASTVPGFVYGYTFGSGTRLTVV.

The V gene is TRBV18, the J gene TRBJ2-7; D is uncertain. The CDR3 extends over 13 amino acids. CDR1 is KGHSH, CDR2 LQKENI, per germline. V was pared by 4 bases and J by 1 base, with 8 bases between. CDR3 in DNA: TGTGCCAGCTCACTCGACGGGTCCTACGAGCAGTACTTC. Its translation: CASSLDGSYEQYF.

The rearrangement uses TRBV5-1 and TRBJ2-3; D might be TRBD2 (6 bases). Trimming took 4 bases from V and 3 from J, leaving 9 bases between them. The germline V gene has CDR1 SGHRS and CDR2 YFSETQ. CDR3 size: 13 residues. The CDR3 sequence is CASSERVTDTQYF. CDR3 bases: TGCGCCAGCAGCGAGCGGGTTACAGATACGCAGTATTTT.

J is TRBJ2-2 and V is TRBV6-7; possible D gene TRBD1, 5 bases. TRBV6-7 is an open reading frame, and its role is uncertain. V dropped 0 bases and J dropped 0 bases, with 8 bases sitting between them. The CDR3 has 16 residues. CDR3 in amino acids: CASSYSTTANTGELFF. In nucleotides, the CDR3 is TGTGCCAGCAGTTACTCAACGACAGCGAACACCGGGGAGCTGTTTTTT.

CDR3 bases: TGCGCCAGCGATACTAGCGCGACCTACGAGCAGTACTTC. Translation: CASDTSATYEQYF. The chain links TRBV5-1 to TRBJ2-7, with 7 bases identical to TRBD2. The CDR3 is 13 residues long. Germline-derived CDR1 and CDR2 are SGHRS and YFSETQ. V shed 7 bases, J shed 2 bases, and the junction held 6 bases outside the gene matches.

The rearrangement links TRBV4-2 to TRBJ2-1; 9 bases agree with TRBD2. V shed 4 bases and J 12 bases; nucleotides not matched to a gene: 16. This CDR3 contains 16 residues. Germline loops: CDR1 LGHNA, CDR2 YNFKEQ. CDR3 coding DNA: TGTGCCAGCAGCCGGAGTGTCGCGGGAGGGCCTAGTATGCAGTTCTTC. Translation: CASSRSVAGGPSMQFF.

The rearrangement links TRBV5-8 to TRBJ1-2; 9 bases match TRBD1. Germline V gene sequence: CDR1 SGHTS, CDR2 YDEGEE. After removal of 5 bases from V and 3 bases from J, the junction contained 11 bases not matched to a gene. CDR3 length: 16 residues. CDR3 sequence reads: CASSKGRTGAYYGYTF. In DNA, the CDR3 is TGTGCCAGCAGTAAGGGCCGGACAGGGGCGTACTATGGCTACACCTTC.

This clone has just a few counts. The chain recombines TRBV28 with TRBJ1-2; 8 positions agree with TRBD1. The CDR3 runs 12 residues. The J segment lost 4 bases and the V segment lost 6 bases, leaving 1 base of the junction unmatched. Germline-derived CDR1 and CDR2 are MDHEN and SYDVKM. CDR3 residues: CASRTGGYGYTF. CDR3 in DNA: TGTGCCAGCAGAACAGGGGGCTATGGCTACACCTTC.

J is TRBJ2-7 and V is TRBV6-5; 8 bases align to TRBD1. The CDR3 covers 14 residues. V trimming: 7 bases; J trimming: 4 bases; junction bases outside the gene matches: 9. Looked up from germline, CDR1 is MNHEY and CDR2 is SVGAGI. The CDR3 loop reads CASTLGQGGYEQYF. The DNA of the CDR3 is TGTGCCAGCACCCTCGGACAGGGAGGATACGAGCAGTACTTC.

This chain joins TRBV10-3 and TRBJ1-4; 7 nucleotides align to TRBD1. This CDR3 region has 15 residues. Per the germline V gene, CDR1 is ENHRY and CDR2 is SYGVKD. Germline trimming cut 3 bases from V and 2 bases from J; bases unmatched to any gene: 3. The CDR3 loop is CAISDRGSTNEKLFF. For the CDR3, the DNA is TGTGCCATCAGTGACAGGGGGTCGACTAATGAAAAACTGTTTTTT.

The chain carries TRBV6-2 or TRBV6-3 and TRBJ2-2; TRBD2 might be the D (6 bases). The V end lost 1 base, the J end lost 6 bases, and 18 bases lay between the germline ends. This CDR3 spans 17 amino acids. Germline V gene sequence: CDR1 MNHEY, CDR2 SVGEGT. The CDR3 sequence: CASSYYRGGNAAGELFF. CDR3 in DNA: TGTGCCAGCAGTTACTACCGAGGAGGGAACGCGGCCGGGGAGCTGTTTTTT.

This clone was seen a few times. The rearrangement links TRBV9 to TRBJ2-2; D is possibly TRBD1 (6 bases). This CDR3 comprises 15 residues. Germline CDR1 is SGDLS and CDR2 is YYNGEE. The germline V and J ends were trimmed by 4 bases and 1 base, with 11 bases remaining between them. CDR3 amino acids: CASSRLGQNTGELFF. The CDR3 DNA is TGTGCCAGCAGCCGGCTGGGACAGAACACCGGGGAGCTGTTTTTT.

As regards this clone: In the same sample, other DNA sequences code for this CDR3. This chain connects TRBV7-2 to TRBJ2-7; 10 nucleotides align to TRBD2. CDR3 length equals 15 residues. The V gene end was trimmed by 5 bases and the J gene end by 2 bases; junction bases not matched to a gene: 6. The germline V gene has CDR1 SGHTA and CDR2 FQGNSA. This CDR3 is CASSPRTSGTYEQYF. The CDR3 DNA is TGTGCCAGCAGCCCCCGGACTAGCGGAACCTACGAGCAGTACTTC.